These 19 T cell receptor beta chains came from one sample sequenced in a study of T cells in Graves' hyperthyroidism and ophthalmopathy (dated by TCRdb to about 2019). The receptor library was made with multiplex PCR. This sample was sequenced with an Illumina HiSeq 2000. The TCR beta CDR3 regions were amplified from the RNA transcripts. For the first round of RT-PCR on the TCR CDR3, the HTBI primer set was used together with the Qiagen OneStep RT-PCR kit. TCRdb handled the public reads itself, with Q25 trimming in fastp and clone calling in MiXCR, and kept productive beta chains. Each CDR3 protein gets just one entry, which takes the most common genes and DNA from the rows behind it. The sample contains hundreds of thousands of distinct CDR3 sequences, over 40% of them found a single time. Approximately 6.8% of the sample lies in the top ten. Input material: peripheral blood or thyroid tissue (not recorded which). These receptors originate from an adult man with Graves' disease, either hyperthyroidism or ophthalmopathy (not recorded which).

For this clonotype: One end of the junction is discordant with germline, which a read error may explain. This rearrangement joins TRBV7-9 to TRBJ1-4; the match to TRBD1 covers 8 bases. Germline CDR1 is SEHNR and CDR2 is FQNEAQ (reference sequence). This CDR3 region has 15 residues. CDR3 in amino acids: CASSPRQGLGERLFF. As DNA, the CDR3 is TGTGCCAGCAGCCCCCGACAGGGGTTAGGTGAAAGACTGTTTTTT.

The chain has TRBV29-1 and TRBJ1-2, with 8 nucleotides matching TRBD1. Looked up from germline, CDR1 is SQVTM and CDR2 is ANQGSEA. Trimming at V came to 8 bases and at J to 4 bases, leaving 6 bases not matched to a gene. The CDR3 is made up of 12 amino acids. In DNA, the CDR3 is TGCAGCCCGGGGACAGGCGGCTATGGCTACACCTTC. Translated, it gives CSPGTGGYGYTF.

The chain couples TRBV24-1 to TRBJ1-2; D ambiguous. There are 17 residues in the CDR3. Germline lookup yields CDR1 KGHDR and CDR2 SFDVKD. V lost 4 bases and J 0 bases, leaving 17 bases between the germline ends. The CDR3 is CATSDKTPGPANYGYTF. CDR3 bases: TGTGCCACCAGTGACAAGACTCCCGGACCAGCTAACTATGGCTACACCTTC.

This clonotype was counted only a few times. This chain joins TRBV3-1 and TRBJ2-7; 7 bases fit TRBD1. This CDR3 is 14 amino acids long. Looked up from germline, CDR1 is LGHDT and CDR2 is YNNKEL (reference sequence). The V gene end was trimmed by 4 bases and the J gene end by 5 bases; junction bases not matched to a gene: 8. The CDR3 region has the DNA TGTGCCAGCAGCCTAGGGACAGTAGGCCACGAGCAGTACTTC. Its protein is CASSLGTVGHEQYF.

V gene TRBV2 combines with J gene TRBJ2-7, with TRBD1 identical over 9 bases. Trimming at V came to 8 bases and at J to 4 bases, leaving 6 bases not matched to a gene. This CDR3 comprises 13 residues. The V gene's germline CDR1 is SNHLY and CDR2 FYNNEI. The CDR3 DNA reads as TGTGCCAGCGCCGCGGGACAGGGTTACGAGCAGTACTTC. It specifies CASAAGQGYEQYF.

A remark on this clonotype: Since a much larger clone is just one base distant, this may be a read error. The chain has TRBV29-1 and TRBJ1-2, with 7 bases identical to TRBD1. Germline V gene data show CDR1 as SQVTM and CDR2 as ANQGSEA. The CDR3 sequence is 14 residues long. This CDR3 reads CSVEGQQRFYAYTF. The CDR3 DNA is TGCAGCGTTGAGGGACAGCAACGCTTCTATGCCTACACCTTC.

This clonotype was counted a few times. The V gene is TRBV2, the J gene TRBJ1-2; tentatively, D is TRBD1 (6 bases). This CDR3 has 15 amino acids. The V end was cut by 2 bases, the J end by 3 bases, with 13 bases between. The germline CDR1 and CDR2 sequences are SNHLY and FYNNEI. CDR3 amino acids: CASSEIGQRYYGYTF. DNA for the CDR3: TGTGCCAGCAGTGAAATTGGACAGAGATACTATGGCTACACCTTC.

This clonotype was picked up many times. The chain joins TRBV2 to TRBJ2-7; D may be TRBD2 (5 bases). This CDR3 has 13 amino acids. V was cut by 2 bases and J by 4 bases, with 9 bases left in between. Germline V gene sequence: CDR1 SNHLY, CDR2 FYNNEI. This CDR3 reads CASSERTGYEQYF. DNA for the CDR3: TGTGCCAGCAGTGAAAGGACGGGGTACGAGCAGTACTTC.

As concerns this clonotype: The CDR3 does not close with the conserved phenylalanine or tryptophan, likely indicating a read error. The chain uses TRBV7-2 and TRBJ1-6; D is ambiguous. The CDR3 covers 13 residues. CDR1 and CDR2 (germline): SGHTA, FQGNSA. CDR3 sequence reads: CASCLAPYSPLHI. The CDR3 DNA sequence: TGTGCCAGCTGCTTAGCGCCGTATTCACCCCTCCACATT.

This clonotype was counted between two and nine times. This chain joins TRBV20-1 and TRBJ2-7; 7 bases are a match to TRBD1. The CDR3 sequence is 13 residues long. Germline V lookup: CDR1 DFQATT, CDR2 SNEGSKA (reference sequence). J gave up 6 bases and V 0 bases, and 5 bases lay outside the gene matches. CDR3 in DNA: TGCAGTGCTAGAGATGGGACAGAAGGCGAGCAGTACTTC. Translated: CSARDGTEGEQYF.

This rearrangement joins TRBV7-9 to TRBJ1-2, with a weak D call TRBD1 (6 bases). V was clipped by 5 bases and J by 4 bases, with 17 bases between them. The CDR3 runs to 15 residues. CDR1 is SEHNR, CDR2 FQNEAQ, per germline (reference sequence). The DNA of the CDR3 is TGTGCCAGCAGCATTCGAGGGACACCCCCCTATGGCTACACCTTC. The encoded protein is CASSIRGTPPYGYTF.

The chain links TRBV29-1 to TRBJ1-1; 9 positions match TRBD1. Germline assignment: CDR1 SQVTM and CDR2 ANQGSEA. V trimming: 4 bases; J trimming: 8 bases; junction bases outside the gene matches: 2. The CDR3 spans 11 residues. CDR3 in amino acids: CSVADRGEAFF. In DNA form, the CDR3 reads TGCAGCGTTGCGGACAGGGGCGAAGCTTTCTTT. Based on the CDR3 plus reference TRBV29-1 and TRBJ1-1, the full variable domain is SAVISQKPSRDICQRGTSLTIQCQVDSQVTMMFWYRQQPGQSLTLIATANQGSEATYESGFVIDKFPISRPNLTFSTLTVSNMSPEDSSIYLCSVADRGEAFFGQGTRLTVV.

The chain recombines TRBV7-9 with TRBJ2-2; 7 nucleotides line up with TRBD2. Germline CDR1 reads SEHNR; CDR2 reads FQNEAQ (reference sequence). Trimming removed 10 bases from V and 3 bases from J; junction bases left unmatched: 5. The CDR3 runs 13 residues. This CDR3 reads CATGAGDTGELFF. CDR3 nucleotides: TGTGCCACTGGGGCGGGGGACACCGGGGAGCTGTTTTTT.

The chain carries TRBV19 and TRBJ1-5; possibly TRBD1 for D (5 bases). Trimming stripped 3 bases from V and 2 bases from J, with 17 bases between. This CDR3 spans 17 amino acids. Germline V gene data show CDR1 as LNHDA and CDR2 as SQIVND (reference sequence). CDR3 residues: CASSMIVRGFGNQPQHF. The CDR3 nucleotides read TGTGCCAGTAGTATGATCGTGCGGGGGTTTGGCAATCAGCCCCAGCATTTT.

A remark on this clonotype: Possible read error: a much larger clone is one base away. CDR3 in amino acids: CASGEATDRAGGELFF. The CDR3 nucleotides read TGTGCCAGCGGTGAAGCTACAGACAGGGCGGGCGGGGAGCTGTTTTTT. V usage is TRBV2 and J usage is TRBJ2-2; 7 positions agree with TRBD1. The germline V gene has CDR1 SNHLY and CDR2 FYNNEI. There are 16 residues in the CDR3.

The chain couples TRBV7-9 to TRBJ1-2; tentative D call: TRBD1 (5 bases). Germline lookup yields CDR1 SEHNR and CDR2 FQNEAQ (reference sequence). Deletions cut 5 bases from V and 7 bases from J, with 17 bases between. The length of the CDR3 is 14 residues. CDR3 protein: CASSQGAGWSGYTF. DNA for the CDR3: TGTGCCAGCAGCCAAGGGGCAGGGTGGTCTGGCTACACCTTC.

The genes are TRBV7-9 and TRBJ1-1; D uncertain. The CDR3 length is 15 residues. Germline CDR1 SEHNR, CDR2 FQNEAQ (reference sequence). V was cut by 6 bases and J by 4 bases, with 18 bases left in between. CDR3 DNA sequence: TGTGCCAGCAGTTTTAGAGGGCGTCGGGTCACTGAAGCTTTCTTT. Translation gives CASSFRGRRVTEAFF.

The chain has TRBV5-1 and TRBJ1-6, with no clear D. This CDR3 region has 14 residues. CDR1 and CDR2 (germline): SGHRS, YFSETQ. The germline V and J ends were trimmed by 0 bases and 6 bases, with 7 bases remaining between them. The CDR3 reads CASSLALANSPLHF. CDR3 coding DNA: TGCGCCAGCAGCTTGGCCTTGGCTAATTCACCCCTCCACTTT.

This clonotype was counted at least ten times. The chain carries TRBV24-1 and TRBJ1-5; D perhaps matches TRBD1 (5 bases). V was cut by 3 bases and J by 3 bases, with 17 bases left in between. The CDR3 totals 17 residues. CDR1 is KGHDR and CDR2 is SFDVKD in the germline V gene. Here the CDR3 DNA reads TGTGCCACCAGTGATGCGACCGGGACTGAGATCAATCAGCCCCAGCATTTT. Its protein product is CATSDATGTEINQPQHF.